The entry that follows covers one T cell receptor (beta chain) sequence. V lost 2 bases, J lost 6 bases, and 14 bases stayed unmatched. The germline V gene encodes CDR1 LGHNT and CDR2 FRNRAP. The CDR3 loop spans 17 amino acids. As handled by the study authors: Nucleated cell counts were estimated from reference gene primer amplification. TCRdb's table, derived via immunoSEQ multiplex PCR, lists solely in-frame clones and lacks some. The V and J calls and clone size were taken over from that table, and D and trimming were inferred from the DNA. Of fewer than 250,000 clones in the sample, approximately 85% were seen once. This sample was taken from a study of blood T cell repertoires in COVID-19.

The receptor was isolated from a woman between 45 and 65 years old who had recovered from COVID-19. The sample comprised PBMCs or T cells enriched from blood (not recorded which). The genes are TRBV12-5 and TRBJ2-3; 7 bases match TRBD2. The CDR3 nucleotides read TGTGCTAGTGGTTTGTCCTCCCTGGGCGGGAGTGTGGATACGCAGTATTTT. Translation gives CASGLSSLGGSVDTQYF.